A single sample gave rise to the 23 T cell receptor beta chains below, sequenced in a study of cytomegalovirus exposure and HLA in healthy donors. PCR employed 60 Vbeta and 13 Jbeta primers. The method was immunoSEQ multiplex PCR; TCRdb's version includes in-frame clones alone and lacks a portion of them. Counted here are around 140,000 clones, approximately 80% occurring once; the ten biggest clones make up about 2.9%. The sequenced sample consisted of PBMCs. All receptors come from a female donor in good health and CMV-seronegative.

J is TRBJ1-1 and V is TRBV27, with D perhaps TRBD1 (6 bases). The CDR3 is made up of 15 amino acids. The V end lost 5 bases, the J end lost 2 bases, and 15 bases lay between the germline ends. From germline, CDR1 is MNHEY and CDR2 SMNVEV (reference sequence). The CDR3 region is CASSPRGGINTEAFF. For the CDR3, the DNA is TGTGCCAGCAGTCCCCGTGGGGGCATAAACACTGAAGCTTTCTTT.

As regards this clone: Additional DNA sequences in this sample encode the identical CDR3. The V and J genes are TRBV5-4 and TRBJ1-2; perhaps TRBD1 as D (5 bases). CDR1 SGHNT and CDR2 YYREEE come from the germline V gene (reference sequence). The CDR3 is 13 amino acids. V lost 0 bases and J lost 8, with 11 bases in between. The CDR3 region has the DNA TGTGCCAGCAGCTTGGGGGGGGGATACGGCTACACCTTC. It translates to CASSLGGGYGYTF.

This chain connects TRBV19 to TRBJ1-1; D is unclear. The V gene lost 5 bases and the J gene lost 4 bases, with 14 bases spanning the gap. CDR1 and CDR2 from the germline V gene are LNHDA and SQIVND (reference sequence). The CDR3 extends over 14 amino acids. CDR3 sequence (DNA): TGTGCCAGTAGTTTGGAGGGAAGGACCACTGAAGCTTTCTTT. It is translated as CASSLEGRTTEAFF.

The chain links TRBV7-8 to TRBJ1-5; possible D gene TRBD1, 5 bases. The CDR3 consists of 13 residues. V lost 8 bases, J lost 9 bases, and 17 bases lay in between. Germline loops: CDR1 SGHVS, CDR2 FQNEAQ. Here the CDR3 reads CASCLTASMPQHF. CDR3 nucleotide sequence: TGTGCCAGCTGCCTGACAGCCTCAATGCCCCAGCATTTT.

As regards this clone: In the same sample, other DNA sequences code for this CDR3. The rearrangement uses TRBV30 and TRBJ2-3, with a possible D match to TRBD2 (5 bases). The CDR3 covers 13 residues. Germline values: CDR1 GTSNPN, CDR2 SVGIG (reference sequence). The V and J ends lost 1 base and 1 base respectively, with 6 bases between them. CDR3: CAWSAGGTDTQYF. The CDR3 DNA is TGTGCCTGGAGTGCCGGGGGCACAGATACGCAGTATTTT.

This clone was picked up a small number of times. The rearrangement joins TRBV6-5 to TRBJ1-1; D is unclear. The CDR3 extends over 14 amino acids. Germline V gene data show CDR1 as MNHEY and CDR2 as SVGAGI. V was clipped by 0 bases and J by 1 base, with 6 bases between them. The CDR3 bases are TGTGCCAGCAGTTACTCTCGTTGGAACACTGAAGCTTTCTTT. It encodes CASSYSRWNTEAFF.

The chain combines TRBV29-1 with TRBJ2-1; 9 bases fit TRBD1. Germline loops: CDR1 SQVTM, CDR2 ANQGSEA. The V and J ends lost 8 bases and 4 bases, in that order; junction bases with no gene match: 6. CDR3 length equals 13 residues. CDR3 residues: CSSDRGGYNEQFF. The CDR3 nucleotides read TGCAGCTCAGACAGGGGGGGGTACAATGAGCAGTTCTTC.

The DNA for the CDR3 is TGTGCCTGGATGAGGAAAGCGGGAACTGAAGCTTTCTTT. Its protein is CAWMRKAGTEAFF. The chain couples TRBV30 to TRBJ1-1; D is undetermined. The germline gives CDR1 GTSNPN, CDR2 SVGIG (reference sequence). CDR3 length equals 13 residues. V was clipped by 4 bases and J by 5 bases, with 14 bases between them.

In this sample, this clone turned up once. The chain uses TRBV6-6 and TRBJ1-2; tentative D call: TRBD1 (5 bases). Germline lookup yields CDR1 MNHNY and CDR2 SVGAGI (reference sequence). Trimming stripped 0 bases from V and 4 bases from J, with 9 bases between. CDR3 length: 14 amino acids. CDR3 region: CASSYSTDIYGYTF. CDR3 coding DNA: TGTGCCAGCAGTTACTCGACAGATATCTATGGCTACACCTTC.

The V gene is TRBV7-2, the J gene TRBJ1-1; TRBD1 matches 10 bases. CDR1 SGHTA and CDR2 FQGNSA come from the germline V gene. Unmatched junction bases numbered 4, after V lost 4 bases and J lost 5 bases. The CDR3 extends over 14 amino acids. In DNA form, the CDR3 reads TGTGCCAGCAGCTCGACAGGGGGCAGGACTGAAGCTTTCTTT. Its protein product is CASSSTGGRTEAFF.

CDR3 in DNA: TGCAGCGACCCCAGGGTAAGGTGGACCTACAATGAGCAGTTCTTC. It codes for CSDPRVRWTYNEQFF. The rearrangement joins TRBV29-1 to TRBJ2-1, with a possible D match to TRBD1 (5 bases). Per germline, CDR1 SQVTM and CDR2 ANQGSEA. The CDR3 is 15 residues long. V was clipped by 7 bases and J by 2 bases, with 18 bases between them.

This chain joins TRBV5-8 and TRBJ2-3; 9 nucleotides align to TRBD1. In germline, CDR1 is SGHTS, CDR2 YDEGEE. This CDR3 region has 14 residues. The junction had 10 bases not matched to a gene; V was cut back by 4 bases and J by 10 bases. The CDR3 is CASSPGARTGAQYF. The CDR3 nucleotides are TGTGCCAGCAGCCCAGGTGCAAGGACAGGGGCGCAGTATTTT.

About this clone: This CDR3 fails to terminate in the conserved phenylalanine or tryptophan, so it likely reflects a read error. The CDR3 here is CASRSTSVTYEQYL. The CDR3 coding sequence is TGTGCCAGCAGATCGACTAGCGTTACCTACGAGCAGTACCTC. The chain carries TRBV27 and TRBJ2-7, with 8 bases lining up with TRBD2. This CDR3 has 14 amino acids. The junction had 6 bases not matched to a gene; V was cut back by 6 bases and J by 2 bases. Germline-derived CDR1 and CDR2 are MNHEY and SMNVEV (reference sequence).

The V and J genes are TRBV10-2 and TRBJ2-7; D is possibly TRBD1 (6 bases). The V and J ends lost 6 bases and 4 bases respectively, with 10 bases between them. CDR1 is WSHSY, CDR2 SAAADI, per germline. CDR3 length: 12 residues. CDR3 protein: CASRETGYEQYF. The CDR3, as DNA: TGCGCCAGCAGAGAGACAGGTTACGAGCAGTACTTC.

This chain's CDR3 is CASSLAAVNSPLHF. CDR3 in DNA: TGTGCCAGCAGCTTAGCCGCAGTAAATTCACCCCTCCACTTT. The chain carries TRBV7-9 and TRBJ1-6, with D unclear. Per the germline V gene, CDR1 is SEHNR and CDR2 is FQNEAQ (reference sequence). V lost 0 bases and J lost 7, with 7 bases in between. The CDR3 is made up of 14 amino acids.

The J gene is TRBJ2-2, the V gene TRBV29-1; D is perhaps TRBD2 (7 bases). The V end lost 7 bases, the J end lost 6 bases, and 9 bases lay between the germline ends. CDR1 and CDR2 (germline): SQVTM, ANQGSEA. The CDR3 consists of 11 residues. The CDR3 DNA reads as TGCAGCGGAGGGGGGGCCGGGGAGCTGTTTTTT. Protein: CSGGGAGELFF.

The chain uses TRBV7-4 and TRBJ2-7, with TRBD2 matching over 7 bases. The CDR3 length is 19 residues. CDR1 SGHVT and CDR2 SQSDAQ come from the germline V gene. V was pared by 4 bases and J by 4 bases, with 22 bases of the junction left unmatched. DNA for the CDR3: TGTGCCAGCAGCTCGCCCCACGCGGGAGCCCTTTTTTATTCGTACGAGCAGTACTTC. Translating gives CASSSPHAGALFYSYEQYF.

This chain links TRBV28 with TRBJ1-5, with D possibly TRBD1 on 6 matching bases. CDR1 is MDHEN and CDR2 is SYDVKM in the germline V gene. The CDR3 has 16 amino acids. V gave up 5 bases and J gave up 7 bases, with 21 bases separating them. The CDR3 DNA reads as TGTGCCAGCAGTGGGAGGGGGTGGACGGTGATACAGCCCCAGCATTTT. Translation: CASSGRGWTVIQPQHF.

Concerning this clone itself: At one of its ends the junction is not consistent with the germline gene, which may arise from a read error. The CDR3 region is CASSHPWGRQGAIYEQHF. The CDR3 bases are TGTGCCAGCAGCCATCCCTGGGGGAGACAGGGGGCCATCTACGAGCAGCACTTC. V gene TRBV4-2 combines with J gene TRBJ2-7; 10 bases map to TRBD1. CDR3 length: 18 amino acids. The germline V gene has CDR1 LGHNA and CDR2 YNFKEQ.

This chain uses TRBV7-3 with TRBJ2-1, with D possibly matching TRBD2 (6 bases). This CDR3 comprises 15 residues. Germline V gene data show CDR1 as SGHTA and CDR2 as FQGTGA. V lost 3 bases and J lost 7, with 16 bases in between. The CDR3 reads CASSFSGGTANEQFF. In DNA form, the CDR3 reads TGTGCCAGCAGCTTTAGCGGCGGAACGGCTAATGAGCAGTTCTTC.

The rearrangement uses TRBV5-4 and TRBJ1-2; TRBD1 might be the D (5 bases). V was shortened by 6 bases and J by 4 bases, with 13 bases between the two germline ends. CDR3 length: 13 amino acids. Germline V gene sequence: CDR1 SGHNT, CDR2 YYREEE (reference sequence). The CDR3 DNA reads as TGTGCCAGCACGTCGGGGGGTGGCTATGGCTACACCTTC. It specifies CASTSGGGYGYTF.

The V call is TRBV7-2, the J call TRBJ1-2, with 9 nucleotides matching TRBD1. J was trimmed by 6 bases and V by 5 bases; bases with no gene match: 7. Germline V gene lookup returns CDR1 SGHTA and CDR2 FQGNSA. The length of the CDR3 is 14 residues. CDR3: CASSQGQGWNGYTF. The CDR3 bases are TGTGCCAGCAGCCAGGGACAGGGATGGAATGGCTACACCTTC.

Comments on this clone: One end of the junction is discordant with germline, which a read error may explain. The chain couples TRBV29-1 to TRBJ1-2; 8 bases agree with TRBD1. The CDR3 spans 12 residues. Per the germline V gene, CDR1 is SQVTM and CDR2 is ANQGSEA. In DNA form, the CDR3 reads TGCAGCGCCCGACCAGGGGGCTATGGCTACCCCTTC. It specifies CSARPGGYGYPF.